The 21 T cell receptor beta chains in this list originate from one sample, sequenced in a study of blood T cells in healthy people across ages. With a J-beta primer mix and a sample-barcoded 5' primer, a second PCR ran about 7 to 11 cycles. MiXCR, run by TCRdb on the 5' RACE reads, gives a single entry per CDR3 protein. Of 1.5 million to 2 million distinct CDR3 sequences in the sample, 35% to 50% were seen once. The sample consisted of blood. Receptors were obtained from a human donor in good health.

The chain is built from TRBV7-2 and TRBJ2-3, with 7 bases that match TRBD2. Germline V gene sequence: CDR1 SGHTA, CDR2 FQGNSA. V shed 6 bases and J 2 bases; nucleotides not matched to a gene: 11. This CDR3 is 16 amino acids long. CDR3 coding DNA: TGTGCCAGCAGATTTCTAACGGGGGGAGTCACAGATACGCAGTATTTT. Amino acids: CASRFLTGGVTDTQYF.

The rearrangement uses TRBV11-2 and TRBJ1-2; 7 bases match TRBD1. The CDR3 runs to 16 residues. The junction had 12 bases not matched to a gene; V was cut back by 0 bases and J by 8 bases. Germline V gives CDR1 SGHAT, CDR2 FQNNGV. The CDR3 region has the DNA TGTGCCAGCAGCTTAGATCTGGGAGGGGGCGCGTCCGGCTACACCTTC. Translated: CASSLDLGGGASGYTF. The variable domain in full, completed from reference TRBV11-2 and TRBJ1-2, reads EAGVAQSPRYKIIEKRQSVAFWCNPISGHATLYWYQQILGQGPKLLIQFQNNGVVDDSQLPKDRFSAERLKGVDSTLKIQPAKLEDSAVYLCASSLDLGGGASGYTFGSGTRLTVV.

The chain uses TRBV19 and TRBJ2-6; D remains unclear. The germline V and J ends were trimmed by 6 bases and 0 bases, with 6 bases remaining between them. The germline V gene encodes CDR1 LNHDA and CDR2 SQIVND (reference sequence). The CDR3 is 14 amino acids. In DNA, the CDR3 is TGTGCCAGTAGGGTCTTCTCTGGGGCCAACGTCCTGACTTTC. Protein product: CASRVFSGANVLTF.

The chain couples TRBV20-1 to TRBJ2-3; D is undetermined. The germline gives CDR1 DFQATT, CDR2 SNEGSKA (reference sequence). The CDR3 sequence is 14 residues long. Trimming pared 5 bases from V and 2 bases from J, leaving 14 bases between. The CDR3 reads CSASFGSSTDTQYF. The CDR3 region has the DNA TGCAGTGCTTCTTTTGGGTCATCCACAGATACGCAGTATTTT.

The chain has TRBV28 and TRBJ2-5; maybe TRBD2 (5 bases). V lost 3 bases and J 4 bases, leaving 9 bases between the germline ends. The CDR3 length is 13 residues. The germline V gene has CDR1 MDHEN and CDR2 SYDVKM. The CDR3 loop reads CASSFMGRETQYF. The CDR3 nucleotides are TGTGCCAGCAGTTTCATGGGGAGAGAGACCCAGTACTTC.

There are a few counts of this clonotype. The rearrangement joins TRBV15 to TRBJ1-4; D remains ambiguous. The V and J ends lost 0 bases and 2 bases respectively, with 10 bases between them. Germline CDR1 reads LNHNV; CDR2 reads YYDKDF (reference sequence). The CDR3 contains 16 residues. CDR3: CATSRDRTATNEKLFF. CDR3 bases: TGTGCCACCAGCAGAGATCGGACGGCGACTAATGAAAAACTGTTTTTT.

This chain uses TRBV20-1 with TRBJ2-2, with D maybe TRBD1 (6 bases). This CDR3 is built from 14 residues. The V gene's germline CDR1 is DFQATT and CDR2 SNEGSKA (reference sequence). Trimming shortened V by 3 bases and J by 2 bases, and 10 bases separated the two germline ends. As DNA, the CDR3 is TGCAGTGCTAGGTCAGGGGACAACACCGGGGAGCTGTTTTTT. This translates into CSARSGDNTGELFF.

Comment on this clonotype: The junction departs from the called germline gene at one end, perhaps through a read error. V is TRBV7-2 and J is TRBJ2-7; 7 nucleotides line up with TRBD1. The V gene's germline CDR1 is SGHTA and CDR2 FQGNSA. This CDR3 contains 15 residues. CDR3 loop: CASSFGTAYSYEQYF. The DNA of the CDR3 is TGTGCCAGCAGCTTTGGGACAGCCTACTCCTACGAGCAGTACTTT.

This clonotype was observed a handful of times. The chain combines TRBV7-9 with TRBJ2-5; tentative D call: TRBD1 (5 bases). V shed 5 bases and J shed 2 bases, with 15 bases lying between them. The CDR3 covers 15 residues. Germline V gene sequence: CDR1 SEHNR, CDR2 FQNEAQ (reference sequence). CDR3 residues: CASSLRQSTQETQYF. CDR3 nucleotide sequence: TGTGCCAGCAGCCTCCGACAGTCTACTCAAGAGACCCAGTACTTC.

The V and J genes are TRBV7-3 and TRBJ1-6; 7 positions agree with TRBD1. V lost 4 bases to trimming and J lost 11 bases; unmatched junction nucleotides: 23. This CDR3 has 19 residues. The germline gives CDR1 SGHTA, CDR2 FQGTGA. The CDR3 DNA sequence: TGTGCCAGCAGCTCCACCCCGAATCCGACAGGGAAATTGTCAGCACCCCTCCACTTT. This codes for CASSSTPNPTGKLSAPLHF.

This clonotype was detected a few times. This sequence joins TRBV20-1 and TRBJ2-1; possibly TRBD1 or TRBD2 for D (7 bases each). Trimming shortened V by 6 bases and J by 9 bases, and 15 bases separated the two germline ends. The CDR3 spans 12 residues. Germline assignment: CDR1 DFQATT and CDR2 SNEGSKA (reference sequence). CDR3 coding DNA: TGCAGTGCCAGGGGGGGTGGGACTGAGCAGTTCTTC. Its translation is CSARGGGTEQFF.

This clonotype was observed a few times. A read error may account for a junction end that differs from germline. The V gene is TRBV7-3, the J gene TRBJ2-5; D not resolved. The CDR3 contains 14 residues. CDR1 and CDR2 (germline): SGHTA, FQGTGA. The CDR3, as DNA: TGTGCTAGCAGCTTAAACAGCGCTCAAGAGACCCAGTACTTC. This codes for CASSLNSAQETQYF.

The table lists this clonotype with a few counts. This rearrangement joins TRBV7-2 to TRBJ2-5, with a tentative D call TRBD1 (5 bases). V shed 2 bases and J shed 5 bases, with 15 bases lying between them. The CDR3 covers 15 residues. Germline V gives CDR1 SGHTA, CDR2 FQGNSA. DNA for the CDR3: TGTGCCAGCAGCTTACAGGCAGGGTCTTCGGAGACCCAGTACTTC. This gives the protein CASSLQAGSSETQYF.

The rearrangement links TRBV7-8 to TRBJ1-5, with D uncertain. This CDR3 has 14 residues. V was cut by 1 base and J by 10 bases, with 14 bases left in between. From germline, CDR1 is SGHVS and CDR2 FQNEAQ. DNA for the CDR3: TGTGCCAGCAGCTTAGTGGGTGGCGGAGGCCCCCAGCATTTT. Translation: CASSLVGGGGPQHF.

This clonotype was picked up one time. Relative to the germline gene, one junction end is altered; a read error may explain this. This chain joins TRBV7-6 and TRBJ2-3; weak D call: TRBD2 (6 bases). CDR3 size: 16 residues. Germline CDR1 and CDR2: SGHVS and FNYEAQ. The CDR3 protein is CASSLGLSGSTDAQYF. The CDR3 coding sequence is TGTGCCAGCAGCTTAGGTCTTAGCGGAAGCACAGATGCGCAGTATTTT.

The gene calls are TRBV20-1 and TRBJ1-2; perhaps TRBD1 as D (6 bases). The V gene's germline CDR1 is DFQATT and CDR2 SNEGSKA (reference sequence). Trimming shortened V by 7 bases and J by 0 bases, and 12 bases separated the two germline ends. CDR3 size: 13 residues. DNA for the CDR3: TGCAGTGTTCCCCAGGGGACTAACTATGGCTACACCTTC. It encodes CSVPQGTNYGYTF.

The rearrangement joins TRBV24-1 to TRBJ2-1, with 7 bases fitting TRBD1. The germline CDR1 and CDR2 sequences are KGHDR and SFDVKD. CDR3 size: 12 residues. Losses at the gene ends were 8 bases for V and 7 bases for J; bases not matched to a gene: 4. The DNA of the CDR3 is TGTGCCACCACAACAGGGGAAAATGAGCAGTTCTTC. It codes for CATTTGENEQFF.

The V gene is TRBV7-8, the J gene TRBJ2-7, with D perhaps TRBD2 (6 bases). V lost 2 bases, J lost 3 bases, and 23 bases lay in between. From germline, CDR1 is SGHVS and CDR2 FQNEAQ. The CDR3 extends over 18 amino acids. CDR3 loop: CASSLTEGGDGAFYEQYF. The CDR3 DNA follows: TGTGCCAGCAGCTTAACGGAGGGCGGGGACGGGGCTTTCTACGAGCAGTACTTC.

The rearrangement links TRBV20-1 to TRBJ2-7; possible D gene TRBD2, 5 bases. The V and J ends lost 6 bases and 6 bases respectively, with 9 bases between them. CDR3 length equals 10 residues. Germline V gives CDR1 DFQATT, CDR2 SNEGSKA (reference sequence). The CDR3 region is CSAGVGEQYF. Written as DNA, the CDR3 is TGCAGTGCGGGAGTTGGCGAGCAGTACTTC.

This clonotype was observed a few times. V is TRBV4-3 and J is TRBJ2-3; no definite D call. The CDR3 is made up of 13 amino acids. Germline V CDR1 and CDR2: LGHNA, YSLEER. V was trimmed by 1 base and J by 5 bases, leaving 7 bases between them. CDR3 DNA sequence: TGCGCCAGCAGCCAAGGAATAGGAGATACGCAGTATTTT. Protein: CASSQGIGDTQYF.

The chain employs TRBV7-2 and TRBJ2-7, with 7 bases matching TRBD2. V gave up 1 base and J gave up 10 bases; unmatched junction bases: 10. There are 14 residues in the CDR3. Germline V gives CDR1 SGHTA, CDR2 FQGNSA. The CDR3 DNA reads TGTGCCAGCAGCTTAGGTACTAGCGTAGTGTCCCAGTACTTC. Translating it yields CASSLGTSVVSQYF.